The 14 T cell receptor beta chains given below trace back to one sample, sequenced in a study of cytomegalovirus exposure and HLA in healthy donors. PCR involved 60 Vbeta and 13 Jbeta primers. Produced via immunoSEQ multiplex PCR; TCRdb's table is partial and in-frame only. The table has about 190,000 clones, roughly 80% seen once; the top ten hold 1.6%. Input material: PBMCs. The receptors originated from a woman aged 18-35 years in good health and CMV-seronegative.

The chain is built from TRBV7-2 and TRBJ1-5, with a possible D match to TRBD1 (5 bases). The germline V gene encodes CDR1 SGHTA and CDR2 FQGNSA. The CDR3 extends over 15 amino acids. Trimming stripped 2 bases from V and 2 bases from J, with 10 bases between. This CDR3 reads CASSLFRVGNQPQHF. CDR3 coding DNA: TGTGCCAGCAGCTTATTCAGGGTCGGCAATCAGCCCCAGCATTTT.

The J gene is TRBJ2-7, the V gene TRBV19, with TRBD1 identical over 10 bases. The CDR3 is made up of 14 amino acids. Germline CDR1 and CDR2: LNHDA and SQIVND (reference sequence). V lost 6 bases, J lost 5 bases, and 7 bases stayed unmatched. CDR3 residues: CASRNFGQGDEQYF. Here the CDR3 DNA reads TGTGCCAGTAGAAACTTCGGACAGGGGGACGAGCAGTACTTC.

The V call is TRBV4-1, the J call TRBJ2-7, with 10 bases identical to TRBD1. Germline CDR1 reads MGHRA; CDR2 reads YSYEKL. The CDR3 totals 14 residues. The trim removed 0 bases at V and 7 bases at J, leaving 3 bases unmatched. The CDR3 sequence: CASSQDGQGGEQYF. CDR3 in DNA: TGCGCCAGCAGCCAAGATGGACAGGGGGGGGAGCAGTACTTC.

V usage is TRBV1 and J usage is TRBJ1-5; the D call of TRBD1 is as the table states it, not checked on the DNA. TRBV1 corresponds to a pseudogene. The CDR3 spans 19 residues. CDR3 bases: TGCACCAGCAGCCAAGATCCAGTGACAGAACCTTATAGCAATCAGCCCCAGCATTTT. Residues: CTSSQDPVTEPYSNQPQHF.

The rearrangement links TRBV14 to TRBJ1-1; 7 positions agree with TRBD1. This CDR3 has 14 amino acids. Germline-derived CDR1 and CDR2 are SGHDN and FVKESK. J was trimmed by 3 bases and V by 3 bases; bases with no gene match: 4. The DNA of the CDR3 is TGTGCCAGCAGCCATGACAGGGTATACACTGAAGCTTTCTTT. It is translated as CASSHDRVYTEAFF.

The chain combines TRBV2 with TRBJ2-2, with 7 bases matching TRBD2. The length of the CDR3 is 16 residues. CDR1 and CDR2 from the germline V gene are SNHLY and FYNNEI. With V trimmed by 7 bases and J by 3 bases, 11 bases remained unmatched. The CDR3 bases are TGTGCCAGCACTTCTTCTGCGGGGGAGGACACCGGGGAGCTGTTTTTT. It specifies CASTSSAGEDTGELFF.

CDR3 nucleotide sequence: TGTGCCAGCAGCTTAGAAGGGACTAGCGGGAGTTATGAGCAGTTCTTC. It specifies CASSLEGTSGSYEQFF. The V call is TRBV7-2, the J call TRBJ2-1; TRBD2 aligns across 14 bases. Germline V gene sequence: CDR1 SGHTA, CDR2 FQGNSA. This CDR3 has 16 residues. Losses at the gene ends were 1 base for V and 8 bases for J; bases not matched to a gene: 4.

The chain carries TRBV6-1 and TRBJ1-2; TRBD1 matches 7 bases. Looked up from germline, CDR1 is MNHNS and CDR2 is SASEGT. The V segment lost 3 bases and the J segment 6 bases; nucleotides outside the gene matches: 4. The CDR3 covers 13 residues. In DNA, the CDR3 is TGTGCCAGCAGTGAGAGACAGGGTAATGGCTACACCTTC. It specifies CASSERQGNGYTF.

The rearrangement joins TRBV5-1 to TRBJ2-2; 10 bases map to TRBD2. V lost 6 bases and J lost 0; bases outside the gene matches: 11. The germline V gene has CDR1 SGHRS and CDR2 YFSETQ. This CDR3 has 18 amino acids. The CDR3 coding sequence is TGCGCCAGCACTACTTCGTCTAGCGGGGGCCCGAACACCGGGGAGCTGTTTTTT. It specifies CASTTSSSGGPNTGELFF.

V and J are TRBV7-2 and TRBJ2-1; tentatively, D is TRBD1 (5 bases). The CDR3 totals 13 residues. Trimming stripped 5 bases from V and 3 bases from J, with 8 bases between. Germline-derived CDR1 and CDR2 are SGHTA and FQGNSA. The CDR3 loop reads CASSPGHYNEQFF. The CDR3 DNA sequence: TGTGCCAGCAGCCCCGGACACTACAATGAGCAGTTCTTC.

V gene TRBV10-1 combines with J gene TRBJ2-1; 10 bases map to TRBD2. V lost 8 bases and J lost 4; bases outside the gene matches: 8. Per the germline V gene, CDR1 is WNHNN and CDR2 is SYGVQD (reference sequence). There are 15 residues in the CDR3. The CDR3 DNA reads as TGCGCCAGCGTGCTTAGCGGGAGGCGGTACAATGAGCAGTTCTTC. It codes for CASVLSGRRYNEQFF.

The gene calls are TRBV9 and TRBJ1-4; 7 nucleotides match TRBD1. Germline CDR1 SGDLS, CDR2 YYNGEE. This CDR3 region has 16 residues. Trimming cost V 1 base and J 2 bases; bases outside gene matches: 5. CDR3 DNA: TGTGCCAGCAGCGTACGTCAACAGGGGACTAATGAAAAACTGTTTTTT. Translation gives CASSVRQQGTNEKLFF.

CDR3 bases: TGTGCCAGCAGTTTATACAGGGGAGGTGGGGTCACTGAAGCTTTCTTT. This gives the protein CASSLYRGGGVTEAFF. The J gene is TRBJ1-1, the V gene TRBV27, with 7 bases lining up with TRBD1. Germline loops: CDR1 MNHEY, CDR2 SMNVEV (reference sequence). This CDR3 contains 16 residues. Trimming cost V 1 base and J 4 bases; bases outside gene matches: 9.

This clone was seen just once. The CDR3 DNA follows: TGCGCCAGCAGCAGGGAGACAGGGCGGCCTAATGAAAAACTGTTTTTT. It yields the protein CASSRETGRPNEKLFF. The gene calls are TRBV4-3 and TRBJ1-4, with 7 bases identical to TRBD1. Germline values: CDR1 LGHNA, CDR2 YSLEER. The trim removed 5 bases at V and 3 bases at J, leaving 9 bases unmatched. CDR3 length: 16 residues.